This T cell receptor (beta chain) emerged from a study of monozygotic twins with cystic fibrosis (dated by TCRdb to the early 2020s). Describing the broader study: Barcoded libraries were prepared with roughly 15 PCR cycles from about 3.2 micrograms of fragmented DNA. TCR beta repertoires were compared within and between 16 monozygotic twin pairs with cystic fibrosis so that genetic influence on V and J gene usage could be assessed. Made up mostly of children and adolescents, the cohort included ten female and six male twin pairs ranging in age from about 2.0 to 36.4 years, with a median of around 9.1 years. Twins were ranked among some 1,000 cohort participants for weight-for-height and FEVPerc (FEV1 disease centile) on the day of blood sampling. Data for three of the twin pairs had been reported previously in another context.

Including cysteine and phenylalanine, the CDR3 has 15 amino acids. The entry retains the CDR3 DNA only, 45 bases that are in frame from base 1. V is trimmed back by 1 base and J by 3 bases, and the junction contains 5 bases that no gene match accounts for. The germline V gene sets CDR1 to SGHRS and CDR2 to YFSETQ. The twin pairs came from the European Cystic Fibrosis Twin and Sibling Study Cohort, which recruited patients from over 150 CF clinics across 14 European countries. Zygosity and CFTR genotype were verified in-house, with zygosity tested by multiplex PCR of nine short tandem repeat loci. Peripheral blood was taken from each twin, and clinical parameters were recorded on the day of blood sampling. Genomic DNA was isolated from peripheral blood cells with phenol/chloroform and kept in TE buffer at 4 degrees C. TCR beta CDR3 regions were amplified by multiplex PCR with the immunoSEQ immune profiling system according to the manufacturer's instructions. An Illumina NextSeq system was used for sequencing. For the original study's pipeline: The immunoSEQ Analyzer platform handled processing of the sequence data, and clonality was calculated by taking the square root of Simpson's index of productive rearrangements. Similarity in V and J usage was quantified by Jensen-Shannon distance, and CDR3 generation probabilities were calculated with OLGA. Shared CDR3 sequences were searched in the immuneACCESS database (August 2020) and in VDJdb (December 2020). This immuneACCESS table, as held by TCRdb, lists in-frame sequences with V and J called but not all clones. Of the missing ones, under half trace to an unresolved V gene in checked studies; the others have no known cause. V and J calls and clone size are given by that table; D and trimming were obtained from the DNA. This sample lists more than 12,000 clones; about 98% were detected once. The leading ten clones occupy approximately 0.4% of the sample.

Broader findings and caveats from the paper: V gene usage was most similar to the co-twin for 13 of 16 pairs, and J usage for 8 of 16 pairs, suggesting genetic constraints. Nucleotide-identical clonotype sharing was significantly higher within monozygotic CF twin pairs than between unrelated CF individuals (P = 0.000026, Mann-Whitney). Simpson clonality tended to be low (median roughly 0.0088), which suggests a naive-dominated repertoire, although clonality was higher in the most severely affected patients. The cohort was small, and no association was found between shared CDR3 numbers and age, concordance or disease severity.

Notes on this clone: No cognate antigen has been identified for it. Base qualities are not provided; no much larger clone lies one nucleotide away.

The receptor was isolated from a girl aged 2-9 years with cystic fibrosis. The sequencing input was blood. The receptor chain draws on TRBV5-1 and TRBJ2-7; TRBD2 agrees with 9 junctional bases. The nucleotide sequence reads TGCGCCAGCAGCTTGAGGACAGCGGGAGGCTACGAGCAGTACTTC. Translated, it gives CASSLRTAGGYEQYF.